These T cell receptor beta chains were read from a single sample in a study of identical twins. MiXCR was run by TCRdb on the 5' RACE reads, yielding one entry per CDR3 protein. Here the sample spans hundreds of thousands of distinct CDR3 sequences, roughly 8.6% being singletons. This sample also belongs to another study, concerning yellow fever vaccine responses in identical twins.

Sequenced input: memory (CD45RO+) T cells sorted from blood. These TCRs come from a woman younger than 35 in good health. CDR3s include the opening cysteine and the closing phenylalanine or tryptophan. The D gene is left open where the match is weak. Rows give clone size only sometimes, using once, few, many, or a class for an expanded clone.

clone_size | cdr3_length | j_call | v_call | d_call | cdr3_aa | cdr3_nt
many | 16 | TRBJ2-1 | TRBV7-9 | TRBD2 | CASSLKAGVSYNEQFF | TGTGCCAGCAGCTTAAAGGCGGGAGTATCCTACAATGAGCAGTTCTTC
many | 16 | TRBJ2-1 | TRBV6-1 | NA | CASTSRWSRRGNEQFF | TGTGCCAGCACCAGCCGATGGAGCCGGAGGGGCAATGAGCAGTTCTTC
few | 13 | TRBJ1-2 | TRBV5-6 | NA | CASSWTSTHGYTF | TGTGCCAGCAGCTGGACTTCTACCCATGGCTACACCTTC
many | 14 | TRBJ2-7 | TRBV12-3/TRBV12-4 | TRBD2 | CASRRTSGSDEQYF | TGTGCCAGCAGAAGGACTAGCGGGAGTGACGAGCAGTACTTC
few | 14 | TRBJ2-1 | TRBV6-4 | TRBD1 | CASRAGTGETRQFF | TGTGCCAGCAGAGCTGGGACAGGGGAGACGCGGCAGTTCTTC
many | 16 | TRBJ2-1 | TRBV5-1 | TRBD2 | CASSFGLAGLYIEQFF | TGCGCCAGCAGCTTCGGACTAGCGGGTTTATATATTGAGCAGTTCTTC
NA | 16 | TRBJ2-7 | TRBV6-1 | TRBD2 | CASSEELPGLGSGQYF | TGTGCCAGCAGTGAAGAGCTACCGGGACTAGGATCCGGGCAGTACTTC
NA | 13 | TRBJ2-3 | TRBV5-1 | NA | CASSLAPHDTQYF | TGCGCCAGCAGCTTGGCACCCCATGATACGCAGTATTTT
few | 15 | TRBJ2-1 | TRBV5-1 | TRBD2 | CASSLFGLGRSEQFF | TGCGCCAGCAGCTTGTTCGGACTAGGACGCAGTGAGCAGTTCTTC
NA | 19 | TRBJ2-5 | TRBV20-1 | NA | CSAVPSGGGSVQGLKTQYF | TGCAGTGCTGTCCCGTCGGGGGGCGGGAGCGTTCAGGGGTTGAAGACCCAGTACTTC
few | 16 | TRBJ1-4 | TRBV11-2 | TRBD1 | CASSPGPGTGNEKLFF | TGTGCCAGCAGCCCCGGGCCCGGGACAGGGAATGAAAAACTGTTTTTT
many | 14 | TRBJ1-1 | TRBV20-1 | NA | CSASRGAPNTEAFF | TGCAGTGCTAGTAGGGGGGCCCCAAACACTGAAGCTTTCTTT
NA | 15 | TRBJ2-3 | TRBV6-2/TRBV6-3 | NA | CASSPPWTNTDTQYF | TGTGCCAGCAGCCCCCCTTGGACTAACACAGATACGCAGTATTTT
NA | 18 | TRBJ2-3 | TRBV3-1 | TRBD2 | CASSQVYGLAGDTDTQYF | TGTGCCAGCAGCCAAGTTTACGGGCTAGCGGGAGACACAGATACGCAGTATTTT
few | 16 | TRBJ2-5 | TRBV13 | TRBD1 | CASSRRQGGIQETQYF | TGTGCCAGCAGCAGAAGACAGGGGGGAATCCAAGAGACCCAGTACTTC
few | 12 | TRBJ2-2 | TRBV20-1 | NA | CSARGGTGELFF | TGCAGTGCTAGAGGAGGGACCGGGGAGCTGTTTTTT